This T cell receptor (beta chain) was retrieved from a study of cytomegalovirus exposure and HLA in healthy donors. Findings and limits, study-wide: Later analysis associated a missense DCLRE1C variant with TCR beta V- and J-gene trimming. Most TCR sequences proved rare, with some public TCRs found in many donors. In vitro work confirmed that three CMV-associated chains recognize CMV antigens. Presence/absence analyses supposed approximately even sequencing depth among donors.

Use of 60 Vbeta and 13 Jbeta primers characterized the PCR. Sequencing used immunoSEQ multiplex PCR; TCRdb keeps in-frame clones, though not all of them. The data show 60,000 or so clones, approximately 71% seen once. Germline V gene sequence: CDR1 MNHNS, CDR2 SASEGT. The CDR3 sequence is 12 residues long. Trimming removed 3 bases at V and 4 bases at J, with 6 bases between. Remarks on this clone: Its antigen is currently unknown.

The sequenced sample consisted of PBMCs. This receptor was taken from a man aged 35 to 55 in good health and CMV-seropositive. The gene calls are TRBV6-1 and TRBJ1-2, with TRBD1 as a possible D gene (6 bases). The DNA for the CDR3 is TGTGCCAGCAGTGACAGGGGCTATGGCTACACCTTC. It yields the protein CASSDRGYGYTF.